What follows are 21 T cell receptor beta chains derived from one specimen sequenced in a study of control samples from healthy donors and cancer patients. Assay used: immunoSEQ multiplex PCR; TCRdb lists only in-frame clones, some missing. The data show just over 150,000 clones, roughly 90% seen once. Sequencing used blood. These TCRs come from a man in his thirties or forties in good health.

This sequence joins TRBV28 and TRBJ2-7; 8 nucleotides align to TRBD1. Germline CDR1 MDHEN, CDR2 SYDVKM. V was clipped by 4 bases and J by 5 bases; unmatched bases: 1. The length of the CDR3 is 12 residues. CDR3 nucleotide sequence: TGTGCCAGCAGTTCACAGGGGGACGAGCAGTACTTC. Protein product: CASSSQGDEQYF.

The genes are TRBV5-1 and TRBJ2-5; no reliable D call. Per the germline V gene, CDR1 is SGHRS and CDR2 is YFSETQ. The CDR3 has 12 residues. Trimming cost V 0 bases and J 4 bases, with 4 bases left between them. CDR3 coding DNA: TGCGCCAGCAGCTTGGAGGGAGAGACCCAGTACTTC. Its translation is CASSLEGETQYF.

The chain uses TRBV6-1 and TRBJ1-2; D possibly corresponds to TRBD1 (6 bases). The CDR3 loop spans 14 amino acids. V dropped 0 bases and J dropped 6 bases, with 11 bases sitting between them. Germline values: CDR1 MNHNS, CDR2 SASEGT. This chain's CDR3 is CASSEAGGGNGYTF. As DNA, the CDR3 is TGTGCCAGCAGTGAAGCCGGGGGCGGGAATGGCTACACCTTC.

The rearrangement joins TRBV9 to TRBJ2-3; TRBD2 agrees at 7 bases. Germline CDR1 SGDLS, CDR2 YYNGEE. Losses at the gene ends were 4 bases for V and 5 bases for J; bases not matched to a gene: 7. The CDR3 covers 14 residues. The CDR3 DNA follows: TGTGCCAGCAGCTCGCGGGAGAGTCGAGATACGCAGTATTTT. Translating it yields CASSSRESRDTQYF.

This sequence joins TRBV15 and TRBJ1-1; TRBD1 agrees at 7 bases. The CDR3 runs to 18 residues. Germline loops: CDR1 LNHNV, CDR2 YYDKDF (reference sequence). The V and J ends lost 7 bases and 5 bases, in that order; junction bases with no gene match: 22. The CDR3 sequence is CATTPAVSTGARRTEAFF. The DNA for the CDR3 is TGTGCCACCACTCCGGCCGTATCAACAGGGGCCAGGCGGACTGAAGCTTTCTTT.

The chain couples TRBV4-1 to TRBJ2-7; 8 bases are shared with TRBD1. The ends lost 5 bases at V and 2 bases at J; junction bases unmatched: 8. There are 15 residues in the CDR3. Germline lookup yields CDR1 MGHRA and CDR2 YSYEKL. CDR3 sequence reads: CASSGRTGFTYEQYF. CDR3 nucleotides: TGCGCCAGCAGCGGACGGACAGGGTTCACCTACGAGCAGTACTTC.

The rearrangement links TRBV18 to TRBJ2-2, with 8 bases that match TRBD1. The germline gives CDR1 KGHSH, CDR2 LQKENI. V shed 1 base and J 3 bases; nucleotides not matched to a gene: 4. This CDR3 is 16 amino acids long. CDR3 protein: CASSPLDRVDTGELFF. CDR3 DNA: TGTGCCAGCTCACCACTGGACAGGGTTGACACCGGGGAGCTGTTTTTT.

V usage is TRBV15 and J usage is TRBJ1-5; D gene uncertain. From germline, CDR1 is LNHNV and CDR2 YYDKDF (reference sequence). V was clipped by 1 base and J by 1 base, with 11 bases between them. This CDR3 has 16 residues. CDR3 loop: CATSRGGLGSNQPQHF. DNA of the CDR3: TGTGCCACCAGCAGAGGAGGTCTGGGGAGCAATCAGCCCCAGCATTTT.

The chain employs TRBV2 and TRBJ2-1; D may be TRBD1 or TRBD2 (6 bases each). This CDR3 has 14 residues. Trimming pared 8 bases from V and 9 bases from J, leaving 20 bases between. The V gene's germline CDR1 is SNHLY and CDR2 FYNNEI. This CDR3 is CASPVRGAQFEQFF. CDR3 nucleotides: TGTGCCAGCCCGGTTAGGGGGGCGCAGTTTGAGCAGTTCTTC.

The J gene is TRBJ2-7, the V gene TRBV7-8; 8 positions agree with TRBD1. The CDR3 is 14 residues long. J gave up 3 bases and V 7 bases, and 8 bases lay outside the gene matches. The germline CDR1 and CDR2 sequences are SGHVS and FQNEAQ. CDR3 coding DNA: TGTGCCAGCAAATCCGGGACAGGTTACTACGAGCAGTACTTC. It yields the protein CASKSGTGYYEQYF.

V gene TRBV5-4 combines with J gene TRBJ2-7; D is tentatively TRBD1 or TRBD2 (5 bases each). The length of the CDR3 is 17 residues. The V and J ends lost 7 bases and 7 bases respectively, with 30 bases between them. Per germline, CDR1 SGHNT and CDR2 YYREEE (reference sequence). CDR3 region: CASLPPGAGDDWGEQYF. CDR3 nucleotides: TGTGCCAGCCTCCCCCCGGGTGCGGGTGATGATTGGGGGGAGCAGTACTTC.

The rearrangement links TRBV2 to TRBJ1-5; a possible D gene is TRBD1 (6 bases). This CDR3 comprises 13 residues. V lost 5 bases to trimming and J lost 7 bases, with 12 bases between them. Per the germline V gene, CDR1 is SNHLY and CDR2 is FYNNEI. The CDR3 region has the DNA TGTGCCAGCAGTTTACAGGGTAGCCAGCCCCAGCATTTT. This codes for CASSLQGSQPQHF.

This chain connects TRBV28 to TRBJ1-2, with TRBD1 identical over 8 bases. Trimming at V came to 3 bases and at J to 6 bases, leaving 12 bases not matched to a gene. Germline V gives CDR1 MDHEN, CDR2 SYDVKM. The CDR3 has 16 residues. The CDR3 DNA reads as TGTGCCAGCAGTTTCCCCCCGGGACAGGCCAATAATGGCTACACCTTC. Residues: CASSFPPGQANNGYTF.

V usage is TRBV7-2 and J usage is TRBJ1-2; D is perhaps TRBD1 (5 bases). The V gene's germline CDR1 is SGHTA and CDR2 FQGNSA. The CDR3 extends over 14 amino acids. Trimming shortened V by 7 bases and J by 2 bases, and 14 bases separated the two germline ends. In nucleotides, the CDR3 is TGTGCCAGCAACCAAAATAAGGGGAACTATGGCTACACCTTC. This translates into CASNQNKGNYGYTF.

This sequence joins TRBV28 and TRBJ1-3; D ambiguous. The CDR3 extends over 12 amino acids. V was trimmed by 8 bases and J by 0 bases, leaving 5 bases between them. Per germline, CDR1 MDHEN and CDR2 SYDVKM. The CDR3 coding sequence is TGTGCCAGCCTTAGCTCTGGAAACACCATATATTTT. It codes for CASLSSGNTIYF.

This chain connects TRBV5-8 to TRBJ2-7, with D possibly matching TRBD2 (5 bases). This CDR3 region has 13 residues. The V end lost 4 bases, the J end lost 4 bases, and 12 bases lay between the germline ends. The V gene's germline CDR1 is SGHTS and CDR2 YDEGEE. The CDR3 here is CASSANTRYEQYF. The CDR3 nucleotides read TGTGCCAGCAGCGCCAATACTAGATACGAGCAGTACTTC. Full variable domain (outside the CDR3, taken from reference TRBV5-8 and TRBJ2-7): EAGVTQSPTHLIKTRGQQATLRCSPISGHTSVYWYQQALGLGLQFLLWYDEGEERNRGNFPPRFSGRQFPNYSSELNVNALELEDSALYLCASSANTRYEQYFGPGTRLTVT.

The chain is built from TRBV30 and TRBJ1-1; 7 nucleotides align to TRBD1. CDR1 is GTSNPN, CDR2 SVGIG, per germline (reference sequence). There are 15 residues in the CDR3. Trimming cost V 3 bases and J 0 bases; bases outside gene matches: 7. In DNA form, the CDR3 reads TGTGCCTGGAGGGACAGGTCGCGGATGAACACTGAAGCTTTCTTT. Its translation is CAWRDRSRMNTEAFF.

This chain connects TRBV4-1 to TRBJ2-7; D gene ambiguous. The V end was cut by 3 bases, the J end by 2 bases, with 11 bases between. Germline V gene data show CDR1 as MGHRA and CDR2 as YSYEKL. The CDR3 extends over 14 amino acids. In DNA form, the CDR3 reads TGCGCCAGCAGCCAGGGCAACTGGGCCTACGAGCAGTACTTC. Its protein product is CASSQGNWAYEQYF.

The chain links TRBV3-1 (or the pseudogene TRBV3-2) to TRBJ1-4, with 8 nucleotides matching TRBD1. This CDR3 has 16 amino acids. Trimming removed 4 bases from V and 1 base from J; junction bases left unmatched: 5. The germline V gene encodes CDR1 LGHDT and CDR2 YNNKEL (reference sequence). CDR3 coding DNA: TGTGCCAGCAGCCTGAGGACAGGGCAAACTAATGAAAAACTGTTTTTT. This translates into CASSLRTGQTNEKLFF.

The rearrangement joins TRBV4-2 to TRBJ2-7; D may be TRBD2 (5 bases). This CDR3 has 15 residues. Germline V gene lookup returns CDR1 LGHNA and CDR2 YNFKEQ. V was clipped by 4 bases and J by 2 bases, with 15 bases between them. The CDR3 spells CASSPRDSGTYEQYF. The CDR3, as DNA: TGTGCCAGCAGCCCGAGGGATTCCGGGACCTACGAGCAGTACTTC.

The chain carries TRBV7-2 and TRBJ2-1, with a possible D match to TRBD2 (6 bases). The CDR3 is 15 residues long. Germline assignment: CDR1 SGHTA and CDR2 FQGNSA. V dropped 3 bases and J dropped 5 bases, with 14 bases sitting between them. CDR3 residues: CASSLTGTLHNEQFF. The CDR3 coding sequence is TGTGCCAGCAGCTTGACCGGGACTCTGCACAATGAGCAGTTCTTC.